The clone carrying this T cell receptor beta chain was detected only a few times. The entry originates in a study of beta chain features in type 1 diabetes. The sequenced template was cDNA made from the entire isolated RNA. Profiled with immunoSEQ multiplex PCR; TCRdb holds only in-frame clones, not every one. The table shows roughly 400,000 clones, with approximately 14% occurring only once. The CDR3 totals 15 residues. J gave up 1 base and V 4 bases, and 3 bases lay outside the gene matches. The V gene's germline CDR1 is SGDLS and CDR2 YYNGEE. This chain joins TRBV9 and TRBJ2-2, with 8 bases identical to TRBD1. This TCR derives from a young man in good health. Sample: naive CD4+ T cells from blood. The CDR3 reads CASSPGGLNTGELFF. The CDR3 coding sequence is TGTGCCAGCAGCCCAGGGGGCTTGAACACCGGGGAGCTGTTTTTT.